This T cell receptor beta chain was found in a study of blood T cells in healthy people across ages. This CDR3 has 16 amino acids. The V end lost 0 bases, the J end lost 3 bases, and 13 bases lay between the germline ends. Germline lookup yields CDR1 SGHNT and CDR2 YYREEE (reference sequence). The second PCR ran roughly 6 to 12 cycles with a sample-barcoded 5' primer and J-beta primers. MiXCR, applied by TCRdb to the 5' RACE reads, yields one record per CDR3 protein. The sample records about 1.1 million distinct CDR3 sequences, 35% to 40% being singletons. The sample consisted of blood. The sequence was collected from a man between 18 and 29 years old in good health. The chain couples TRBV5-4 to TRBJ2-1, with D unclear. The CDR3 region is CASSLGGMGIYNEQFF. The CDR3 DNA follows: TGTGCCAGCAGCTTGGGCGGAATGGGAATCTACAATGAGCAGTTCTTC.